This T cell receptor (beta chain) was profiled in a study of early T cells in non-severe SARS-CoV-2 infection. Germline V CDR1 and CDR2: KGHSH, LQKENI. This CDR3 contains 14 residues. Losses at the gene ends were 4 bases for V and 13 bases for J; bases not matched to a gene: 16. TCRdb reprocessed the 5' RACE reads with MiXCR, giving one entry per CDR3 protein. The table has 90,000 to 130,000 distinct CDR3 sequences, roughly 12% seen once. This clonotype was seen more than once but under ten times. This chain joins TRBV18 and TRBJ2-7; TRBD1 agrees at 7 bases. The specimen comprised whole blood, sampled at baseline. This clonotype was sampled from an adult who was a healthcare worker with PCR-confirmed SARS-CoV-2 infection or an uninfected control (not recorded which). The DNA for the CDR3 is TGTGCCAGCTCACAGGGGGCAGGGTTGACCGCTACATACTTC. Residues: CASSQGAGLTATYF.